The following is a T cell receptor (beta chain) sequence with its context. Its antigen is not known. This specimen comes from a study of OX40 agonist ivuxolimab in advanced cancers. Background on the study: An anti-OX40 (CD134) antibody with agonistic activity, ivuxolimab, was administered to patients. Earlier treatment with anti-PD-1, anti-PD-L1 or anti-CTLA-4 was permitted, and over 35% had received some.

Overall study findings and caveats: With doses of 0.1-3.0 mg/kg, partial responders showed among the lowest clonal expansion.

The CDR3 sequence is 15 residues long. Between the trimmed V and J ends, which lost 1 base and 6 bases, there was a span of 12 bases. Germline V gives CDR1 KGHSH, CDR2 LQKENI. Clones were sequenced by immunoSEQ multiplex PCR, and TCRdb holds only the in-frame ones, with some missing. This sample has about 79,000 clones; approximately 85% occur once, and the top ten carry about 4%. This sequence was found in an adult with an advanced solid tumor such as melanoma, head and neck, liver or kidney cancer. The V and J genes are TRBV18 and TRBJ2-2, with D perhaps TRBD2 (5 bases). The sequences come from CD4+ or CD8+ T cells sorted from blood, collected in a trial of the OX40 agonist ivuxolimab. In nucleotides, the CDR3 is TGTGCCAGCTCACCACGGGAGACGCTCGCCGGGGAGCTGTTTTTT. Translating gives CASSPRETLAGELFF.